The source of this TCR beta chain is a study of neurological immune-mediated disorders. TCRdb itself ran the 5' RACE reads through MiXCR, one entry per CDR3 protein. The sample contains approximately 50,000 distinct CDR3 sequences, around 4% of which appear only once. V lost 4 bases and J lost 2, with 5 bases in between. Germline values: CDR1 SGHRS, CDR2 YFSETQ. This CDR3 is 12 amino acids long. Unsorted libraries were prepared from 2 million PBMCs that had been stored at -80 C. This clonotype was observed many times. The receptor comes from a young man with multiple sclerosis. This chain joins TRBV5-1 and TRBJ2-3; D ambiguous. Sequenced input: PBMCs. The CDR3 loop is CASSPNTDTQYF. CDR3 DNA: TGCGCCAGCAGCCCTAACACAGATACGCAGTATTTT. The full variable domain, in which reference TRBV5-1 and TRBJ2-3 provide the parts outside the CDR3, is KAGVTQTPRYLIKTRGQQVTLSCSPISGHRSVSWYQQTPGQGLQFLFEYFSETQRNKGNFPGRFSGRQFSNSRSEMNVSTLELGDSALYLCASSPNTDTQYFGPGTRLTVL.